The subject of this entry is one T cell receptor beta chain. The CDR3 is 13 residues long. V lost 0 bases, J lost 2 bases, and 5 bases lay in between. Germline lookup yields CDR1 SGHDT and CDR2 YYEEEE. The data were taken from a study of blood T cell repertoires in COVID-19. Measured with immunoSEQ multiplex PCR; TCRdb has only the in-frame clones, and not every one. Among 35,000 to 40,000 clones, roughly 90% were seen once, and the ten largest hold roughly 7.2%. The TCR sequence derives from a human donor in a cohort sampled during active COVID-19. Material: peripheral blood. This chain joins TRBV5-6 and TRBJ1-2; D is undetermined. Here the CDR3 DNA reads TGTGCCAGCAGCTTGGGGGAGAACTATGGCTACACCTTC. It encodes CASSLGENYGYTF.